This T cell receptor (beta chain) was captured in a study of T cells after yellow fever vaccination. The study's findings and limits: FACS-sorted repertoires could harbor abundant contaminating bulk-population clonotypes. Clones that expanded after primary vaccination mostly reappeared after the booster (approximately 96% CD4, 88% CD8).

This clonotype was seen only a few times. Antigen specificity is unknown. TCRdb passed the 5' RACE reads through MiXCR, listing each CDR3 protein once. The profile shows approximately 550,000 distinct CDR3 sequences, approximately 13% of them singletons. V lost 6 bases, J lost 8 bases, and 18 bases lay in between. The CDR3 has 13 amino acids. Germline-derived CDR1 and CDR2 are SQVTM and ANQGSEA. This sample comprised PBMCs, obtained on the day of the yellow fever booster vaccination. This receptor was taken from a young man who received the YFV17D yellow fever vaccine. J is TRBJ2-3 and V is TRBV29-1, with D uncertain. The chain's CDR3 is CSVLPTTLGTQYF. CDR3 DNA: TGCAGCGTCCTCCCAACTACCCTTGGTACGCAGTATTTT.